The 21 T cell receptor beta chains presented below share a single source sample, sequenced in a study of CD8+CD57+ T cells in acquired aplastic anemia. The template for TCR beta VDJ and CDR3 sequence profiling was genomic DNA. Using its own MiXCR run on the reads, TCRdb lists one record per CDR3 protein. The table records under 350,000 distinct CDR3 sequences, 45% to 65% of them present only once. Patients chosen for sequencing had CD8+CD57+ cells that had expanded, as shown by flow cytometry. Sequences were obtained from sorted CD4+, CD8+, or CD8+CD57+ T cells (not recorded which) from PBMCs. These receptors originate from a human donor with aplastic anemia.

The chain carries TRBV12-3 or TRBV12-4 and TRBJ2-7; 12 positions agree with TRBD2. The CDR3 extends over 15 amino acids. V was pared by 7 bases and J by 2 bases, with 6 bases of the junction left unmatched. Here the CDR3 reads CASMFRTSGAYEQYF. The CDR3 region has the DNA TGTGCCAGCATGTTTCGGACTAGCGGGGCCTACGAGCAGTACTTC.

A note on this clonotype: The conserved phenylalanine or tryptophan normally closing the CDR3 is absent here, so this likely arose from a read error. This chain uses TRBV6-5 with TRBJ2-1; D is perhaps TRBD2 (6 bases). The CDR3 length is 14 residues. V dropped 5 bases and J dropped 3 bases, with 11 bases sitting between them. The germline V gene encodes CDR1 MNHEY and CDR2 SVGAGI. The CDR3 region is CASSAGLHYNEQFL. Written as DNA, the CDR3 is TGTGCCAGCAGTGCGGGACTCCACTACAATGAGCAGTTCCTC.

This clonotype was recorded at least ten times. V usage is TRBV25-1 and J usage is TRBJ2-7; D unresolved. The CDR3 has 11 amino acids. Looked up from germline, CDR1 is MGHDK and CDR2 is SYGVNS. V dropped 4 bases and J dropped 3 bases, with 4 bases sitting between them. The CDR3 reads CASSAYYEQYF. CDR3 in DNA: TGTGCCAGCAGTGCCTACTACGAGCAGTACTTC.

This CDR3 reads CSTDVLTF. The CDR3 DNA reads TGCAGTACCGACGTCCTGACTTTC. The chain employs TRBV20-1 and TRBJ2-6, with unresolved D. The CDR3 covers 8 residues. V lost 8 bases and J 11 bases, leaving 4 bases between the germline ends. Per germline, CDR1 DFQATT and CDR2 SNEGSKA (reference sequence).

The rearrangement uses TRBV10-3 and TRBJ1-1; a weak D match, TRBD1 (6 bases). Germline-derived CDR1 and CDR2 are ENHRY and SYGVKD. The CDR3 loop spans 15 amino acids. Trimming cost V 2 bases and J 3 bases, with 13 bases left between them. The CDR3 region is CAISENGGQDTEAFF. The CDR3 region has the DNA TGTGCCATCAGTGAGAACGGGGGGCAAGACACTGAAGCTTTCTTT.

V is TRBV5-1 and J is TRBJ2-2; no firm D call. The CDR3 is 14 residues long. Germline V gives CDR1 SGHRS, CDR2 YFSETQ. Deletions cut 1 base from V and 2 bases from J, with 6 bases between. The CDR3 DNA sequence: TGCGCCAGCAGCTTGACTCTAAACACCGGGGAGCTGTTTTTT. It yields the protein CASSLTLNTGELFF.

The chain uses TRBV11-1 and TRBJ2-5, with TRBD2 as a possible D gene (6 bases). Per germline, CDR1 SGHAT and CDR2 FQDESV (reference sequence). The CDR3 extends over 16 amino acids. Between the trimmed V and J ends, which lost 4 bases and 5 bases, there was a span of 20 bases. Here the CDR3 reads CASSSRGGAGRETQYF. As DNA, the CDR3 is TGTGCCAGCAGCTCGAGGGGCGGAGCGGGTCGGGAGACCCAGTACTTC.

In this sample, this clonotype turned up once. The CDR3 loop is CSVTGGGRSDIQYF. In nucleotides, the CDR3 is TGCAGCGTTACCGGGGGAGGGCGTAGTGACATTCAGTACTTC. This chain joins TRBV29-1 and TRBJ2-4; 7 nucleotides line up with TRBD2. The CDR3 extends over 14 amino acids. CDR1 and CDR2 from the germline V gene are SQVTM and ANQGSEA. With 5 bases clipped from V and 8 bases from J, the junction kept 12 bases outside the gene matches.

The chain carries TRBV9 and TRBJ2-1, with TRBD1 matching over 9 bases. Germline lookup yields CDR1 SGDLS and CDR2 YYNGEE. V lost 3 bases to trimming and J lost 0 bases; unmatched junction nucleotides: 1. This CDR3 is built from 15 residues. The CDR3 is CASSATGGSYNEQFF. CDR3 coding DNA: TGTGCCAGCAGCGCGACAGGGGGCTCCTACAATGAGCAGTTCTTC. Variable domain in full (rest from reference TRBV9 and TRBJ2-1): DSGVTQTPKHLITATGQRVTLRCSPRSGDLSVYWYQQSLDQGLQFLIQYYNGEERAKGNILERFSAQQFPDLHSELNLSSLELGDSALYFCASSATGGSYNEQFFGPGTRLTVL.

The rearrangement uses TRBV2 and TRBJ2-1; 7 positions match TRBD2. Trimming cost V 6 bases and J 2 bases; bases outside gene matches: 4. This CDR3 is 14 amino acids long. Germline-derived CDR1 and CDR2 are SNHLY and FYNNEI. For the CDR3, the DNA is TGTGCCAGCAGGGAGCGGGATACCTACAATGAGCAGTTCTTC. This encodes CASRERDTYNEQFF.

This clonotype was seen many times. V and J are TRBV12-3 or TRBV12-4 and TRBJ2-3, with D tentatively TRBD2 (5 bases). V lost 6 bases and J 2 bases, leaving 18 bases between the germline ends. The CDR3 loop spans 16 amino acids. The DNA for the CDR3 is TGTGCCAGCAGCAGATCCCCCGGAGGCTCCACAGATACGCAGTATTTT. Amino acid sequence: CASSRSPGGSTDTQYF.

In DNA form, the CDR3 reads TGTGCCAGCAGTTTTGCAGATACGCAGTATTTT. This encodes CASSFADTQYF. The J gene is TRBJ2-3, the V gene TRBV25-1; unclear D gene. The CDR3 has 11 residues. The V gene lost 5 bases and the J gene lost 4 bases, with 4 bases spanning the gap. The V gene's germline CDR1 is MGHDK and CDR2 SYGVNS.

V is TRBV7-6 and J is TRBJ2-1; TRBD1 matches at 9 bases. The CDR3 runs to 17 residues. Unmatched junction bases numbered 8, after V lost 2 bases and J lost 3 bases. Germline V gene data show CDR1 as SGHVS and CDR2 as FNYEAQ. The CDR3 DNA sequence: TGTGCCAGCAGCTTAACTACAGGGGGCAAAAGCTACAATGAGCAGTTCTTC. This translates into CASSLTTGGKSYNEQFF.

This clonotype occurred once. CDR3: CSAWTVGLAADTQYF. CDR3 bases: TGCAGTGCTTGGACCGTCGGACTAGCGGCAGATACGCAGTATTTT. The gene calls are TRBV20-1 and TRBJ2-3; 10 bases agree with TRBD2. V shed 5 bases and J 4 bases; nucleotides not matched to a gene: 9. Germline V CDR1 and CDR2: DFQATT, SNEGSKA (reference sequence). This CDR3 region has 15 residues.

The table lists this clonotype with many counts. The chain has TRBV7-2 and TRBJ1-5; perhaps TRBD1 as D (5 bases). Trimming stripped 1 base from V and 5 bases from J, with 6 bases between. This CDR3 region has 13 residues. Germline CDR1 reads SGHTA; CDR2 reads FQGNSA. Written as DNA, the CDR3 is TGTGCCAGCAGCTTAGGGGGGTATCAGCCCCAGCATTTT. As protein: CASSLGGYQPQHF.

This clonotype was recorded a few times. This sequence joins TRBV12-3 or TRBV12-4 and TRBJ2-7, with D perhaps matching TRBD1 (5 bases). This CDR3 comprises 13 residues. Trimming removed 3 bases from V and 4 bases from J, with 10 bases in between. This chain's CDR3 is CASSFDSKYEQYF. CDR3 DNA: TGTGCCAGCAGTTTTGACAGTAAATACGAGCAGTACTTC.

The rearrangement uses TRBV11-2 and TRBJ1-6; D unresolved. Germline V lookup: CDR1 SGHAT, CDR2 FQNNGV. Trimming took 1 base from V and 7 from J, leaving 17 bases between them. This CDR3 has 17 amino acids. CDR3 region: CASSLGTGGILNSPLHF. CDR3 DNA sequence: TGTGCCAGCAGCTTAGGTACGGGCGGGATACTGAATTCACCCCTCCACTTT.

This clonotype has at least ten counts. The chain carries TRBV3-1 and TRBJ1-3; no clear D gene. CDR3 length: 15 residues. With 0 bases removed from V and 5 bases from J, the gap between germline ends came to 11 bases. Germline lookup yields CDR1 LGHDT and CDR2 YNNKEL (reference sequence). The CDR3 protein is CASSQEASSRNTIYF. The CDR3 DNA follows: TGTGCCAGCAGCCAAGAGGCCAGCTCACGAAACACCATATATTTT.

This rearrangement joins TRBV15 to TRBJ1-1, with D perhaps TRBD1 (5 bases). The CDR3 spans 14 residues. Germline V gene sequence: CDR1 LNHNV, CDR2 YYDKDF (reference sequence). Trimming left V 1 base short and J 3 bases short, with 9 bases between. The CDR3 DNA reads as TGTGCCACCAGCAGAGGGACGGGGGACACTGAAGCTTTCTTT. Translated, it gives CATSRGTGDTEAFF.

This chain uses TRBV15 with TRBJ2-2, with D perhaps being TRBD1 or TRBD2 (6 bases each). The CDR3 consists of 14 residues. Looked up from germline, CDR1 is LNHNV and CDR2 is YYDKDF (reference sequence). V lost 5 bases and J 0 bases, leaving 7 bases between the germline ends. The CDR3 DNA reads as TGTGCCACCAGCGGGGGGCCGAACACCGGGGAGCTGTTTTTT. It encodes CATSGGPNTGELFF.

This clonotype came up a few times. The rearrangement links TRBV29-1 to TRBJ2-5; possible D gene TRBD1, 6 bases. Germline V CDR1 and CDR2: SQVTM, ANQGSEA. The CDR3 extends over 13 amino acids. Trimming took off 6 bases at V and 1 base at J, with 12 bases between the two ends. CDR3 amino acids: CSVRGRFQETQYF. The CDR3 DNA reads TGCAGCGTCAGGGGACGGTTCCAAGAGACCCAGTACTTC.